Sequencing of this T cell receptor beta chain was carried out in a study of blood T cells in healthy people across ages. Trimming cost V 2 bases and J 2 bases, with 14 bases left between them. The CDR3 covers 16 residues. Germline CDR1 MNHNS, CDR2 SASEGT. Each of the donors had approximately 10 milliliters of peripheral blood drawn into EDTA-treated Vacutainer tubes. Per-sample PBMC isolation yielded at least 6.5 million cells. A J-beta primer mix and a sample-barcoded 5' primer were used in a second PCR of about 7 to 12 cycles. Sequencing recovered at least 2.5 million CDR3-containing paired-end reads from each sample. TCRdb processed the 5' RACE reads anew with MiXCR; each CDR3 protein has one entry. This sample yields more than 500,000 distinct CDR3 sequences, of which around 27% are seen a single time; over 3.5% belongs to the top ten. This clonotype has ten or more counts. The data were also submitted as part of a second study, on T cells of mothers and their children. This second study notes: Researchers report slightly higher, though non-significant, overlap in related mother-child pairs than in unrelated pairs.

Material: blood. This TCR was sampled from a boy aged 2 to 10 in good health. The chain links TRBV6-1 to TRBJ2-3, with D possibly being TRBD2 (5 bases). The DNA of the CDR3 is TGTGCCAGCAGTGAATTCGAGCGGTCCCCCACAGATACGCAGTATTTT. Its translation is CASSEFERSPTDTQYF.